These T cell receptor beta chains were read from a single sample in a study of T cells in Graves' hyperthyroidism and ophthalmopathy. MiXCR, applied by TCRdb to the multiplex PCR reads, yields one record per CDR3 protein. The sample yields around 520,000 distinct CDR3 sequences, over 13% seen once. Sequencing was carried out using blood. The source is a woman aged 18-29 years with Graves' hyperthyroidism. Both conserved end residues are part of each CDR3. The D gene is left open where the match is weak. A clone size is listed for some rows: how often the clone was seen (once, few, many), or a class if it is expanded.

cdr3_aa: CASTRFSGGSSGYEQYF; cdr3_nt: TGTGCCAGCACCCGGTTTAGCGGGGGATCTTCTGGCTACGAGCAGTACTTC; d_call: TRBD2; j_call: TRBJ2-7; v_call: TRBV6-1; clone_size: NA
cdr3_aa: CARKRETEAFF; cdr3_nt: TGTGCCCGAAAGAGGGAGACTGAAGCTTTCTTT; d_call: NA; j_call: TRBJ1-1; v_call: TRBV30; clone_size: NA
cdr3_aa: CASSRGGDRRAFF; cdr3_nt: TGTGCCAGCAGCCGGGGGGGAGATCGGCGGGCTTTCTTT; d_call: NA; j_call: TRBJ1-1; v_call: TRBV7-3; clone_size: NA
cdr3_aa: CASSEDGDYQETQYF; cdr3_nt: TGTGCCAGCAGTGAAGATGGGGATTACCAAGAGACCCAGTACTTC; d_call: NA; j_call: TRBJ2-5; v_call: TRBV2; clone_size: many
cdr3_aa: CASSPYRGMNTEAFF; cdr3_nt: TGTGCCAGCAGTCCCTACAGGGGTATGAACACTGAAGCTTTCTTT; d_call: TRBD1; j_call: TRBJ1-1; v_call: TRBV12-3/TRBV12-4; clone_size: many
cdr3_aa: CASSRTGGLPYGYTF; cdr3_nt: TGTGCCAGCAGTAGGACAGGGGGCCTCCCCTATGGCTACACCTTC; d_call: TRBD1; j_call: TRBJ1-2; v_call: TRBV12-3/TRBV12-4; clone_size: many
cdr3_aa: CATSGTSGNGELFF; cdr3_nt: TGTGCCACCAGTGGGACTAGCGGGAACGGGGAGCTGTTTTTT; d_call: TRBD2; j_call: TRBJ2-2; v_call: TRBV24-1; clone_size: NA
cdr3_aa: CATAPGAPQKGYTF; cdr3_nt: TGTGCCACTGCACCGGGGGCGCCACAAAAAGGCTACACCTTC; d_call: NA; j_call: TRBJ1-2; v_call: TRBV15; clone_size: few
cdr3_aa: CAIPGLAGENTGELFF; cdr3_nt: TGTGCCATCCCGGGACTAGCGGGAGAGAACACCGGGGAGCTGTTTTTT; d_call: TRBD2; j_call: TRBJ2-2; v_call: TRBV10-3; clone_size: many
cdr3_aa: CASSLGTSGSTDAQYF; cdr3_nt: TGCGCCAGCAGCTTAGGGACTAGCGGAAGTACAGATGCGCAGTATTTT; d_call: TRBD2; j_call: TRBJ2-3; v_call: TRBV5-1; clone_size: NA
cdr3_aa: CASSLPDRGRKKNEQFF; cdr3_nt: TGTGCCAGCAGCTTACCGGACAGGGGAAGGAAAAAGAATGAGCAGTTCTTC; d_call: TRBD1; j_call: TRBJ2-1; v_call: TRBV7-8; clone_size: many
cdr3_aa: CASSLSKDQPQHF; cdr3_nt: TGTGCCAGCAGCTTATCGAAAGATCAGCCCCAGCATTTT; d_call: NA; j_call: TRBJ1-5; v_call: TRBV7-9; clone_size: many
cdr3_aa: CASSRLGTSGPDTQYF; cdr3_nt: TGTGCCAGCAGTCGCCTCGGGACTAGCGGCCCAGATACGCAGTATTTT; d_call: TRBD2; j_call: TRBJ2-3; v_call: TRBV28; clone_size: many
cdr3_aa: CSVAGTGPYYGYTF; cdr3_nt: TGCAGCGTTGCAGGGACAGGGCCTTACTATGGCTACACCTTC; d_call: TRBD1; j_call: TRBJ1-2; v_call: TRBV29-1; clone_size: NA
cdr3_aa: CASSLPFGQNSGNTIYF; cdr3_nt: TGTGCCAGCAGTTTGCCATTCGGACAGAATTCTGGAAACACCATATATTTT; d_call: NA; j_call: TRBJ1-3; v_call: TRBV28; clone_size: many
cdr3_aa: CASSRSHEQFF; cdr3_nt: TGTGCCAGCAGCAGAAGTCATGAGCAGTTCTTC; d_call: NA; j_call: TRBJ2-1; v_call: TRBV6-1; clone_size: many
cdr3_aa: CASSGTRRAALYGYTF; cdr3_nt: TGTGCCAGCAGTGGGACCAGGAGGGCAGCTCTTTATGGCTACACCTTC; d_call: NA; j_call: TRBJ1-2; v_call: TRBV6-1; clone_size: many
cdr3_aa: CASSARPGYAQETQYF; cdr3_nt: TGTGCCAGTAGTGCCCGGCCAGGATACGCACAAGAGACCCAGTACTTC; d_call: NA; j_call: TRBJ2-5; v_call: TRBV19; clone_size: NA
cdr3_aa: CASTSRREGRDTQYF; cdr3_nt: TGTGCCAGCACCTCACGGCGGGAGGGCCGAGATACGCAGTATTTT; d_call: TRBD2; j_call: TRBJ2-3; v_call: TRBV12-3/TRBV12-4; clone_size: many
cdr3_aa: CASSRTHGVGYNEQFF; cdr3_nt: TGTGCCAGCAGCCGAACCCACGGAGTTGGGTACAATGAGCAGTTCTTC; d_call: NA; j_call: TRBJ2-1; v_call: TRBV11-3; clone_size: few
cdr3_aa: CSVGTDVNSPLHF; cdr3_nt: TGCAGCGTTGGGACAGATGTTAATTCACCCCTCCACTTT; d_call: NA; j_call: TRBJ1-6; v_call: TRBV29-1; clone_size: few
cdr3_aa: CASSLALTGAYGYTF; cdr3_nt: TGTGCCAGCAGCTTAGCGCTGACAGGGGCCTATGGCTACACCTTC; d_call: TRBD1; j_call: TRBJ1-2; v_call: TRBV7-8; clone_size: NA
cdr3_aa: CASSYEGRSDGYTF; cdr3_nt: TGTGCCAGCAGTTACGAGGGAAGGTCCGATGGCTACACCTTC; d_call: NA; j_call: TRBJ1-2; v_call: TRBV6-2/TRBV6-3; clone_size: few
cdr3_aa: CASSERNFLEGLAGGWSYNEQFF; cdr3_nt: TGTGCCAGCAGTGAAAGAAATTTTCTAGAGGGACTAGCGGGAGGATGGTCCTACAATGAGCAGTTCTTC; d_call: TRBD2; j_call: TRBJ2-1; v_call: TRBV6-1; clone_size: many
cdr3_aa: CASSLGGPVRQFF; cdr3_nt: TGTGCCAGCAGCTTAGGGGGGCCGGTTAGGCAGTTCTTC; d_call: NA; j_call: TRBJ2-1; v_call: TRBV7-2; clone_size: NA
cdr3_aa: CASSSRDSSNEQFF; cdr3_nt: TGTGCCAGCAGCTCCAGGGACAGCAGCAATGAGCAGTTCTTC; d_call: TRBD1; j_call: TRBJ2-1; v_call: TRBV5-4; clone_size: many
cdr3_aa: CASSFTRGGYEQYF; cdr3_nt: TGCGCCAGCAGCTTTACCAGGGGTGGTTACGAGCAGTACTTC; d_call: NA; j_call: TRBJ2-7; v_call: TRBV5-1; clone_size: many